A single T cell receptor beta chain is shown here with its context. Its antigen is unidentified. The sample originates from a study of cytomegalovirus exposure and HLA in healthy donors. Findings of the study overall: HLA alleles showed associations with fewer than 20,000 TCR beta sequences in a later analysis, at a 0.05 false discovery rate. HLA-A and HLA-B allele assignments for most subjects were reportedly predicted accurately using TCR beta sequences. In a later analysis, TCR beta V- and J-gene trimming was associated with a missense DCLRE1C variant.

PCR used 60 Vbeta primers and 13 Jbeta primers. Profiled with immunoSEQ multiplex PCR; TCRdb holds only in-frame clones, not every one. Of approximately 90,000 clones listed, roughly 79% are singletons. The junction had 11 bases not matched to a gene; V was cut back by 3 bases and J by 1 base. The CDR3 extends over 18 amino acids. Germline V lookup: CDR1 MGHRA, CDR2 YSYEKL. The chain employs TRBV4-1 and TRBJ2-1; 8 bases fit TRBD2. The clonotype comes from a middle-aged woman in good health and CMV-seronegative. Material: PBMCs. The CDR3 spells CASSQGALSGESYNEQFF. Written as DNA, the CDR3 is TGCGCCAGCAGCCAGGGGGCCCTTAGCGGGGAGTCCTACAATGAGCAGTTCTTC.